This T cell receptor beta chain was recorded in a study of blood T cell repertoires in COVID-19. Study information: T cells, B-cell-depleted T cells, or PBMCs supplied cDNA or gDNA.

The CDR3 runs to 15 residues. V gave up 6 bases and J gave up 9 bases; unmatched junction bases: 12. The germline V gene has CDR1 MNHNY and CDR2 SVGAGI (reference sequence). In the original workflow: Reference gene primer amplification gave estimated nucleated cell counts. TCRdb's copy holds only in-frame clones and misses some; the assay was immunoSEQ multiplex PCR. V and J calls and clone size are copied from that table; D and trimming were computed from the DNA. In the table there are some 200,000 clones, nearly 90% of which are singletons. Source material: peripheral blood. The V call is TRBV6-6, the J call TRBJ2-2; TRBD1 agrees at 8 bases. The receptor was isolated from a man aged 55 to 70 with active or convalescent COVID-19. The DNA for the CDR3 is TGTGCCAGCAGCCGAGGGAGGACAGGGTCCCGGGAGCTGTTTTTT. It codes for CASSRGRTGSRELFF.